A selection of T cell receptor beta chains follows, all from one sample in a study of T-cell reconstitution after alpha-beta-depleted transplantation in children. TCRdb recomputed calls from the PCR reads with MiXCR, one row per CDR3 protein. The profile shows approximately 250,000 distinct CDR3 sequences, approximately 9.9% of them singletons. The sample here was PBMCs from the stem cell graft donor, taken from the stem cell graft. The receptors were gathered from a human donor who donated a stem cell graft to a child with SCID. Both conserved end residues are part of each CDR3. The D gene is left open where the match is weak. The listing skips clone size in some rows; elsewhere it reads once, few, many or a size class.

TRBJ2-2,-,TRBV9,many,CASSVVGGGTGELFF,TGTGCCAGCAGCGTAGTGGGAGGGGGCACCGGGGAGCTGTTTTTT
TRBJ2-6,-,TRBV10-3,many,CAIGSPSGANVLTF,TGTGCCATCGGCAGTCCGTCTGGGGCCAACGTCCTGACTTTC
TRBJ1-5,-,TRBV20-1,-,CSATDGLGSNQPQHF,TGCAGTGCAACGGACGGGTTGGGAAGCAATCAGCCCCAGCATTTT
TRBJ1-2,-,TRBV7-9,many,CASSLAAGIGYTF,TGTGCCAGCAGCTTGGCGGCAGGGATTGGCTACACCTTC
TRBJ2-1,-,TRBV7-3,many,CASSLTRSSMDEQFF,TGTGCCAGCAGCTTAACTAGGAGCTCTATGGATGAGCAGTTCTTC
TRBJ1-2,-,TRBV12-3/TRBV12-4,many,CASSLAPKTYGYTF,TGTGCCAGCAGTTTAGCCCCGAAAACCTATGGCTACACCTTC
TRBJ2-1,TRBD2,TRBV20-1,many,CSARDPNSGGTYNEQFF,TGCAGTGCTAGAGATCCTAATAGCGGGGGGACCTACAATGAGCAGTTCTTC
TRBJ2-5,TRBD2,TRBV6-5,many,CASSYAAGGSGTQYF,TGTGCCAGCAGTTACGCAGCGGGGGGGTCGGGGACCCAGTACTTC
TRBJ1-5,-,TRBV28,many,CASSLPQLTGQPQHF,TGTGCCAGCAGTTTACCACAGTTGACGGGACAGCCCCAGCATTTT
TRBJ1-4,TRBD1,TRBV20-1,many,CSARAFETGMGEKLFF,TGCAGTGCTAGAGCCTTCGAGACAGGGATGGGCGAAAAACTGTTTTTT
TRBJ2-1,TRBD2,TRBV5-1,few,CASSYLNGGGSYNEQFF,TGCGCCAGCAGCTACCTGAATGGGGGGGGCTCCTACAATGAGCAGTTCTTC
TRBJ1-2,-,TRBV5-1,many,CASSFSGLQTGGYTF,TGCGCCAGCAGCTTTTCCGGACTCCAGACGGGTGGCTACACCTTC
TRBJ2-1,-,TRBV28,many,CASSFRLRGLRGEQFF,TGTGCCAGCAGTTTTCGACTACGGGGGCTCAGGGGTGAGCAGTTCTTC
TRBJ1-4,-,TRBV5-1,many,CASSSRGSSLTNEKLFF,TGCGCCAGCAGCTCGCGTGGTTCGTCGTTAACTAATGAAAAACTGTTTTTT
TRBJ2-7,TRBD1,TRBV20-1,many,CSARVAGAGGEQYF,TGCAGTGCTAGAGTAGCAGGGGCAGGGGGCGAGCAGTACTTC
TRBJ2-3,-,TRBV6-2/TRBV6-3,few,CASSYGSSATDTQYF,TGTGCCAGCAGTTACGGGAGTAGCGCTACAGATACGCAGTATTTT
TRBJ1-4,TRBD1,TRBV2,-,CASSGDRVDEKLFF,TGTGCCAGCAGTGGGGACAGGGTGGATGAAAAACTGTTTTTT
TRBJ1-4,-,TRBV5-5,many,CASSLSVSVNEKLFF,TGTGCCAGCAGCTTGTCCGTGTCAGTTAATGAAAAACTGTTTTTT
TRBJ2-2,-,TRBV12-3/TRBV12-4,many,CASSLGVTAGELFF,TGTGCCAGCAGTTTAGGGGTGACAGCCGGGGAGCTGTTTTTT
TRBJ2-3,-,TRBV4-1,many,CASSQEAPDLDTQYF,TGCGCCAGCAGCCAAGAAGCCCCGGACTTAGATACGCAGTATTTT
TRBJ2-3,-,TRBV5-1,many,CASMGIRGDTQYF,TGCGCCAGCATGGGAATAAGGGGGGATACGCAGTATTTT
TRBJ2-3,TRBD2,TRBV5-1,few,CASSLVVGGGEDTQYF,TGCGCCAGCAGCTTGGTAGTCGGGGGGGGAGAAGATACGCAGTATTTT
TRBJ2-7,TRBD1,TRBV9,many,CASSGTGVAYEQYF,TGTGCCAGCAGCGGGACAGGGGTTGCCTACGAGCAGTACTTC
TRBJ1-2,-,TRBV3-1,many,CASSQDIRGYTF,TGTGCCAGCAGCCAAGATATCAGGGGCTACACCTTC
TRBJ1-5,-,TRBV5-5,-,CASSLASDSNQPQHF,TGTGCCAGCAGCTTGGCGTCAGATAGCAATCAGCCCCAGCATTTT
TRBJ1-5,TRBD1,TRBV12-3/TRBV12-4,few,CASSWGQVNQPQHF,TGTGCCAGCAGTTGGGGACAGGTCAATCAGCCCCAGCATTTT
TRBJ2-5,-,TRBV5-1,many,CASRRLETQYF,TGCGCCAGCAGGCGGCTAGAGACCCAGTACTTC
TRBJ2-3,TRBD2,TRBV7-2,many,CASSGTSGGYRVDTQYF,TGTGCCAGCAGCGGGACTAGCGGGGGATACCGGGTAGATACGCAGTATTTT
TRBJ2-1,TRBD2,TRBV5-1,many,CASSLIPTSGGNNEQFF,TGCGCCAGCAGCTTGATTCCGACTAGCGGGGGGAACAATGAGCAGTTCTTC
TRBJ2-7,-,TRBV20-1,medium-sized,CSASTTTGEQYF,TGCAGTGCTTCGACTACTACGGGCGAGCAGTACTTC
TRBJ1-2,-,TRBV3-1,-,CASSHRGRGGYTF,TGTGCCAGCAGCCACCGGGGCAGGGGCGGCTACACCTTC
TRBJ1-4,-,TRBV6-2/TRBV6-3,many,CASSYRTNDGKLFF,TGTGCCAGCAGTTACAGGACTAATGACGGAAAACTGTTTTTT
TRBJ2-3,-,TRBV6-5,many,CASSYRTGPTDTQYF,TGTGCCAGCAGTTACCGAACAGGCCCCACAGATACGCAGTATTTT
TRBJ2-1,TRBD1,TRBV5-1,many,CASTRDRADIEQFF,TGCGCCAGCACCCGGGACAGGGCGGATATTGAGCAGTTCTTC
TRBJ2-1,TRBD2,TRBV6-5,many,CASSRLTSGGGNEQFF,TGTGCCAGCAGCCGACTTACTAGCGGGGGGGGAAATGAGCAGTTCTTC
TRBJ1-6,-,TRBV12-3/TRBV12-4,many,CASREQGAYNSPLHF,TGTGCCAGCAGGGAACAGGGAGCCTATAATTCACCCCTCCACTTT
TRBJ2-1,TRBD2,TRBV7-2,many,CASSLSGLAGLYNEQFF,TGTGCCAGCAGCTTATCGGGACTAGCGGGGTTATACAATGAGCAGTTCTTC
TRBJ2-7,-,TRBV5-1,many,CASSLEVNPYEQYF,TGCGCCAGCAGCTTAGAGGTGAACCCCTACGAGCAGTACTTC
TRBJ2-5,-,TRBV7-8,-,CASSLGGFGETQYF,TGTGCCAGCAGCTTAGGAGGTTTTGGAGAGACCCAGTACTTC
TRBJ1-1,-,TRBV2,many,CASSEFGLTEAFF,TGTGCCAGCAGTGAATTCGGCCTTACAGAAGCTTTCTTT
TRBJ2-7,-,TRBV14,many,CASSQARRSHYEQYF,TGTGCCAGCAGCCAAGCCAGGCGGTCGCACTACGAGCAGTACTTC
TRBJ2-1,TRBD2,TRBV20-1,many,CSAMRGGSYNEQFF,TGCAGTGCGATGCGGGGGGGATCCTACAATGAGCAGTTCTTC
TRBJ2-2,TRBD1,TRBV27,many,CASRSGQVHTGELFF,TGTGCCAGCAGATCCGGACAGGTCCACACCGGGGAGCTGTTTTTT
TRBJ2-1,TRBD2,TRBV20-1,few,CSWGLGLAGALGRDEQFF,TGCAGCTGGGGGTTGGGACTAGCGGGGGCCCTGGGTCGCGATGAGCAGTTCTTC
TRBJ1-3,-,TRBV20-1,many,CSARANVQGLNSGNTIYF,TGCAGTGCTAGAGCTAATGTTCAGGGGCTGAACTCTGGAAACACCATATATTTT
TRBJ2-3,-,TRBV5-1,many,CASSLFPSTDSTDTQYF,TGCGCCAGCAGCTTGTTTCCTTCGACAGACAGCACAGATACGCAGTATTTT
TRBJ2-2,-,TRBV3-1,few,CASSQSGLNGELFF,TGTGCCAGCAGCCAATCGGGTCTTAACGGGGAGCTGTTTTTT
TRBJ2-2,-,TRBV20-1,many,CSAPGKNTGELFF,TGCAGTGCTCCAGGGAAGAACACCGGGGAGCTGTTTTTT
TRBJ1-2,TRBD1,TRBV5-1,-,CASSLAGTGQNYGYTF,TGCGCCAGCAGCTTGGCCGGGACAGGACAAAACTATGGCTACACCTTC
TRBJ2-1,TRBD1,TRBV7-9,many,CASSLTGTGVMVQFF,TGTGCCAGCAGCTTAACCGGGACAGGGGTTATGGTGCAGTTCTTC
TRBJ2-2,-,TRBV4-1,many,CASSPQGRAGELFF,TGCGCCAGCAGCCCCCAGGGCAGGGCCGGGGAGCTGTTTTTT
TRBJ2-1,TRBD2,TRBV20-1,few,CCARGPGTSGGAKDEQFF,TGCTGTGCTAGGGGCCCCGGGACTAGCGGGGGGGCCAAAGATGAGCAGTTCTTC
TRBJ1-6,-,TRBV4-3,once,CASSQDVGGSYNSPLHF,TGCGCCAGCAGCCAAGATGTCGGGGGGTCCTATAATTCACCCCTCCACTTT
TRBJ1-5,TRBD1,TRBV2,many,CASTSDRAGNQPQHF,TGTGCCAGCACTTCGGACAGGGCTGGCAATCAGCCCCAGCATTTT
TRBJ1-4,TRBD1,TRBV5-1,many,CASSTRTGQEEKLFF,TGCGCCAGCAGCACCCGGACAGGTCAAGAAGAAAAACTGTTTTTT
TRBJ2-4,-,TRBV5-1,many,CASSLANGPGSGNIQYF,TGCGCCAGCAGCTTGGCCAATGGGCCCGGGAGTGGGAACATTCAGTACTTC
TRBJ2-1,TRBD1,TRBV5-5,many,CASSRAGTDYNEQFF,TGTGCCAGCAGCCGGGCCGGGACAGACTACAATGAGCAGTTCTTC